This T cell receptor beta chain was profiled in a study of beta chain features in type 1 diabetes (dated by TCRdb to 2016 to 2018). Regarding the study in general: No differences in mean age, gender distribution, total cell number or subset yield were found between patients and healthy donors. Across all samples, approximately 100 million sorted cells were examined, and cell number per subset correlated strongly with RNA yield. The study compared TCRB repertoires of sorted circulating CD4+ T cell subsets between recently diagnosed type 1 diabetes patients and matched healthy donors. Regulatory and stem cell-like memory subsets were obtained from only 8 patients and about eight healthy donors, while naive and central memory subsets were obtained from all 30 or so donors.

A single peripheral blood draw of about 116 mL on average was collected from each donor into heparinised tubes. Using a panel that included CD45RO, CCR7, CD25, CD127, CD95 and CD27, naive, central memory, regulatory and stem cell-like memory CD4+ T cells were sorted on a BD FACSAria II. A purity above 98% was achieved for all sorted populations. PBMCs were separated immediately by Lymphoprep density gradient centrifugation and were stained directly, without being cultured. Samples were stained and sorted in pairs, with one healthy donor and one patient per experiment, so that batch effects were minimized. The High Capacity cDNA Reverse Transcription Kit was used to reverse transcribe all of the isolated RNA, meaning that expressed TCRB transcripts were what got sequenced. Deep immunoSEQ sequencing was performed on naive, central memory and regulatory T cell samples, with an average of around 3.5 million total reads per sample. After sorted cells were lysed in RLT buffer, RNA was extracted with DNase-treated RNeasy Micro or Mini kits, with the choice depending on cell number. Each cell subset was processed on its own to prevent cross-contamination, while patient and healthy donor samples were processed together. The immunoSEQ multiplex PCR was used to amplify TCRB sequences from cDNA, generating 87-bp fragments that spanned the CDR3 region. Sequencing of the amplicons was done on the Illumina HiSeq platform. The authors' analysis ran thus. Synthetic template baselines were used to correct PCR bias computationally, reads within Hamming distance 2 were collapsed together, and singletons that could not be merged were discarded. By aligning reads against IMGT, V, D and J genes, CDR3 length, and insertions or deletions at six rearrangement sites were assigned. Clonotype counts were normalized to sorted cell number within each subset before computing true diversity and Gini coefficients with the tcR R package. The overlap coefficient, calculated on TCRB nucleotide sequences, was used to quantify repertoire sharing. Entries here come from immuneACCESS through TCRdb and include only in-frame sequences with V and J called. Some clones fail to appear in such tables; in the studies checked, an unresolved V gene covers under half of the shortfall, and the cause of the remainder is unknown. D and trimming were read from the DNA, whereas the V and J calls and clone size are those reported in that table. Within this sample are under 300,000 clones, with 25% to 30% of them counted one time only. Of the sample, 3% to 4% falls within the top ten clones.

What the work shows at the level of the full study, not this receptor alone: The naive, central memory and regulatory TCRB repertoires appeared to resemble one another more closely among patients than among healthy donors. PCR might favor shorter templates, but patient and control samples were amplified and corrected together, so any skew would affect both groups equally. At VDJ recombination sites, type 1 diabetes patients had fewer insertions and more deleted nucleotides, which implies abnormalities in thymic rearrangement. Because cDNA was sequenced instead of genomic DNA, highly expressing activated cells could be over-represented, though the groups showed no difference in activation or CD3 levels. Only small numbers of individuals were included in the HLA sub-analyses, which left unresolved whether HLA type had any influence on TCRB rearrangement. A moderate but significant shortening of TCRB CDR3 length was observed in type 1 diabetes patients in all four CD4+ subsets.

As encoded in the germline V gene, CDR1 is LGHNA while CDR2 is YSLEER. The CDR3 starts with the cysteine, ends with the phenylalanine, and has 14 residues. CDR3 DNA is the only sequence kept; it has 42 bases, read in frame from the first base. Concerning this clone itself: No antigen is known for it. It differs at one base from a far larger clone, so likely a read error.

The specimen was central memory CD4+ T cells from blood. This sequence originates from a man under 40 in good health. The rearranged chain carries TRBV4-3 and TRBJ2-7; the D gene could be TRBD1 or TRBD2, each one agreeing over 5 bases. The CDR3 protein sequence reads: CDSSQDMGPYEQYF. In nucleotides, the sequence is TGCGACAGCAGCCAAGATATGGGACCCTACGAGCAGTACTTC.